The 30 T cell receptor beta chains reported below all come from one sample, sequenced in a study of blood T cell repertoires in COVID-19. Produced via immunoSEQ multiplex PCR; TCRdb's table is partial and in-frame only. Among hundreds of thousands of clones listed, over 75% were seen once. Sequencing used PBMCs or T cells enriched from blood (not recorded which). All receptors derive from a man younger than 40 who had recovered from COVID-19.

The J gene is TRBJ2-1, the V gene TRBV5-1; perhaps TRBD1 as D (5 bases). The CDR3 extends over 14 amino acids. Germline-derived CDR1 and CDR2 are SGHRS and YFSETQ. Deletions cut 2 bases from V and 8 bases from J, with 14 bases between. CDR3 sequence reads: CASSFWVEGDEQFF. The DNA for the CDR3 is TGCGCCAGCAGCTTTTGGGTCGAAGGGGATGAGCAGTTCTTC.

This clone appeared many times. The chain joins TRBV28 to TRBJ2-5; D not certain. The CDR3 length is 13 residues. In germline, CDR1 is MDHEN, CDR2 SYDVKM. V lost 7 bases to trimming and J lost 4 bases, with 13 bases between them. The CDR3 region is CASTPFSRETQYF. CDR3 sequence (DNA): TGTGCCAGCACCCCATTTTCGCGAGAGACCCAGTACTTC.

CDR3 DNA: TGTGCTAGTGGATCACAGCTCTATGGGTTCATTGGCTACACCTTC. Translating gives CASGSQLYGFIGYTF. The chain combines TRBV12-5 with TRBJ1-2; D unclear. There are 15 residues in the CDR3. Germline CDR1 and CDR2: LGHNT and FRNRAP. Trimming took off 6 bases at V and 7 bases at J, with 21 bases between the two ends.

The CDR3 loop reads CASSRDRASGQPQHF. The CDR3 coding sequence is TGTGCCAGTAGTCGGGACAGGGCGTCTGGTCAGCCCCAGCATTTT. This chain uses TRBV19 with TRBJ1-5; 9 bases are shared with TRBD1. This CDR3 comprises 15 residues. With V trimmed by 5 bases and J by 6 bases, 8 bases remained unmatched. CDR1 and CDR2 from the germline V gene are LNHDA and SQIVND (reference sequence).

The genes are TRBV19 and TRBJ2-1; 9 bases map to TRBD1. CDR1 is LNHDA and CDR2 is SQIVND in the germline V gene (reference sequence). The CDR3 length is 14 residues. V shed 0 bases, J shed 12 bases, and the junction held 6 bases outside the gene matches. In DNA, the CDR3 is TGTGCCAGTAGTATAGACGGACAGGGGAGTAGGCAGTTCTTC. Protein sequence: CASSIDGQGSRQFF.

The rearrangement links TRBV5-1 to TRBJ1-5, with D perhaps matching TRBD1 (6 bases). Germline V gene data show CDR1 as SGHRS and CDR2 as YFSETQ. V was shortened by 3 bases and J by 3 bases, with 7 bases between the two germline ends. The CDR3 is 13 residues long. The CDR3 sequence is CASSWDINQPQHF. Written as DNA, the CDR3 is TGCGCCAGCAGCTGGGACATCAATCAGCCCCAGCATTTT.

The DNA for the CDR3 is TGTGCCAGCAGCCGCGGGGGGTACTATGGCTACACCTTC. It codes for CASSRGGYYGYTF. The V gene is TRBV9, the J gene TRBJ1-2; D is perhaps TRBD1 (5 bases). The germline CDR1 and CDR2 sequences are SGDLS and YYNGEE. V lost 4 bases and J lost 3, with 10 bases in between. This CDR3 is 13 amino acids long.

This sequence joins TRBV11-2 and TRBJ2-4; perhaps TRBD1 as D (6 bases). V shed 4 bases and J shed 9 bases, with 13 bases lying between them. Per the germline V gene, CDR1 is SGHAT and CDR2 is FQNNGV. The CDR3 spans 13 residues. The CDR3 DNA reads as TGTGCCAGCAGCTCACAGGGTTCGGGCATTCAGTACTTC. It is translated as CASSSQGSGIQYF.

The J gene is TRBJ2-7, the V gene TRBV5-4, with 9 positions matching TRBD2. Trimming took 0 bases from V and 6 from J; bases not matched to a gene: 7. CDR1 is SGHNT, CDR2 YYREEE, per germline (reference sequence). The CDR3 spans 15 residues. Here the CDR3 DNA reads TGTGCCAGCAGCTTGGAAATAGCGGGAGTATTCGAGCAGTACTTC. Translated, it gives CASSLEIAGVFEQYF.

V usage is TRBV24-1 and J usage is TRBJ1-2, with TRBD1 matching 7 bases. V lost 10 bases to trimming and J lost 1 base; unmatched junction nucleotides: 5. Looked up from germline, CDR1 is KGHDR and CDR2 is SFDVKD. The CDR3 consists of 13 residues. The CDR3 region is CATRDRHNYGYTF. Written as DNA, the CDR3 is TGTGCCACTAGGGACAGACATAACTATGGCTACACCTTC.

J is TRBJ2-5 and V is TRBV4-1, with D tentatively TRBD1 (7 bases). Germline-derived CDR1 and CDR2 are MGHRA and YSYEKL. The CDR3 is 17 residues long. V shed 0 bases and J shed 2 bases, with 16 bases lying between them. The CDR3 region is CASSQDRAGGYQETQYF. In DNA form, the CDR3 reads TGCGCCAGCAGCCAAGACCGGGCAGGGGGGTATCAAGAGACCCAGTACTTC.

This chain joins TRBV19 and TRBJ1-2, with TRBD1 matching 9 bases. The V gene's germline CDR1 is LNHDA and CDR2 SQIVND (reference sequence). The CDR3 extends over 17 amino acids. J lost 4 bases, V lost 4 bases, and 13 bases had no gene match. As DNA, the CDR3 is TGTGCCAGTAGTACTATGGGACAGGGTTTCGTCGGCTATGGCTACACCTTC. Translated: CASSTMGQGFVGYGYTF.

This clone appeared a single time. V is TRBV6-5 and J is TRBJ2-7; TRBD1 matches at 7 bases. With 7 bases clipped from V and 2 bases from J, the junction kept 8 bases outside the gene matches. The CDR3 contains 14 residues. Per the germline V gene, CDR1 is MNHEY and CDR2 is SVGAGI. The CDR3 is CASTHDRATYEQYF. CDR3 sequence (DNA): TGTGCCAGCACACACGACAGGGCAACCTACGAGCAGTACTTC.

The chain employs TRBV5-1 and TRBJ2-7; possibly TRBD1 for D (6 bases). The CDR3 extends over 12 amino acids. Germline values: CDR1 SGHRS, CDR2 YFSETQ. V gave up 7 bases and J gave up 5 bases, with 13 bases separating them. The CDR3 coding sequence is TGCGCCAGCGGTCCAGGGGTTAACGAGCAGTACTTC. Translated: CASGPGVNEQYF. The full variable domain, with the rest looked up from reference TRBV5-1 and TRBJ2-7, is KAGVTQTPRYLIKTRGQQVTLSCSPISGHRSVSWYQQTPGQGLQFLFEYFSETQRNKGNFPGRFSGRQFSNSRSEMNVSTLELGDSALYLCASGPGVNEQYFGPGTRLTVT.

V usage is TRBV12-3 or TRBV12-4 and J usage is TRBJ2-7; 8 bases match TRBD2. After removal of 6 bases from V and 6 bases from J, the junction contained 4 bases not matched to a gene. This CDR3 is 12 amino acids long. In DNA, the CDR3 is TGTGCCAGCAGCACCCGGGGGGGCGAGCAGTACTTC. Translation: CASSTRGGEQYF.

The DNA for the CDR3 is TGTGCCAGTAGTGCGGGATGGGAGACCCAGTACTTC. It encodes CASSAGWETQYF. V and J are TRBV19 and TRBJ2-5, with D perhaps matching TRBD2 (6 bases). CDR3 length: 12 residues. Trimming stripped 5 bases from V and 5 bases from J, with 9 bases between. The germline gives CDR1 LNHDA, CDR2 SQIVND (reference sequence).

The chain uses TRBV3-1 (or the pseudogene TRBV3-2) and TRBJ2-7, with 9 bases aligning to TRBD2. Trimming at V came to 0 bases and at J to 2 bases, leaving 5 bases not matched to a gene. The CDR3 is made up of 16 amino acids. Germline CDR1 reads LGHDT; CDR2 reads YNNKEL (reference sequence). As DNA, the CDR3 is TGTGCCAGCAGCCAAGATAGGGTAGCGGGAGCCTACGAGCAGTACTTC. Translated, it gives CASSQDRVAGAYEQYF.

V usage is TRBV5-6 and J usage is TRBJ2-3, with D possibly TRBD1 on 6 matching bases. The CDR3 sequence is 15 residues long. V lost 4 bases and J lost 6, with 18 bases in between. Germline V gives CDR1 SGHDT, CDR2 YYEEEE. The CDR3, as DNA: TGTGCCAGCAGCCCCAGACAGCCCGACAGGGATACGCAGTATTTT. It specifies CASSPRQPDRDTQYF.

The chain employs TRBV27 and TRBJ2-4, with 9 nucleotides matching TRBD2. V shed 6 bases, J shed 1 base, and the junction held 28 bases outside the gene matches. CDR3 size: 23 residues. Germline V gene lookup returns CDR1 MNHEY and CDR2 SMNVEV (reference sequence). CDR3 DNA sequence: TGTGCCAGCAGGGCAGGACCCCACGGTCTAGCGGGAAAGTCGGGTAGGGCCAAAAACATTCAGTACTTC. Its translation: CASRAGPHGLAGKSGRAKNIQYF.

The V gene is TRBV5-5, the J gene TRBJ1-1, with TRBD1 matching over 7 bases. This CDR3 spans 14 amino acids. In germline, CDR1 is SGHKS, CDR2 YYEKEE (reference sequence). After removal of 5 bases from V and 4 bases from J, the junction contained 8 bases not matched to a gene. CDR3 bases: TGTGCCAGCAGAGAAGGACAGGCGCTCACTGAAGCTTTCTTT. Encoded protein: CASREGQALTEAFF.

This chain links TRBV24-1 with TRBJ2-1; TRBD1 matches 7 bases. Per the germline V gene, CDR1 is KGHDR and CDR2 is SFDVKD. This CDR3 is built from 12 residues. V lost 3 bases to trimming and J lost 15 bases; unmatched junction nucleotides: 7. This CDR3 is CATSDPGTEPFF. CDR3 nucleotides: TGTGCCACCAGTGATCCCGGGACAGAACCGTTCTTC.

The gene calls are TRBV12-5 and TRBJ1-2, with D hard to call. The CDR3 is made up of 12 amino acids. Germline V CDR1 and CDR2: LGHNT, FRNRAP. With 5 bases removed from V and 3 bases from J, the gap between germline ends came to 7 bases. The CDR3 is CASGPPHYGYTF. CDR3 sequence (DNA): TGTGCTAGTGGTCCTCCCCACTATGGCTACACCTTC.

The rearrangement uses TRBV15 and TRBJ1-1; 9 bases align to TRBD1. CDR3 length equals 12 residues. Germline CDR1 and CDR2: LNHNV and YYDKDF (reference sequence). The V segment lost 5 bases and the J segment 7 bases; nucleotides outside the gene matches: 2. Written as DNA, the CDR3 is TGTGCCACCAGCGGGACAGGGTATGAAGCTTTCTTT. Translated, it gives CATSGTGYEAFF.

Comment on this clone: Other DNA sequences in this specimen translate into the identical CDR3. CDR3 in DNA: TGTGCCACCAGTGATCCAGGACTAGCGGGACCCCAAGAGACCCAGTACTTC. It specifies CATSDPGLAGPQETQYF. V and J are TRBV24-1 and TRBJ2-5, with TRBD2 identical over 12 bases. This CDR3 has 17 amino acids. The V segment lost 3 bases and the J segment 1 base; nucleotides outside the gene matches: 5. Per the germline V gene, CDR1 is KGHDR and CDR2 is SFDVKD.

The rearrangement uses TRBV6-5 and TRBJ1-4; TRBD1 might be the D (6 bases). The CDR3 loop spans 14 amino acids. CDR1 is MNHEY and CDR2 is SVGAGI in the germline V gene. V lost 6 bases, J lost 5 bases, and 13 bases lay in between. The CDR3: CASSQQGLNEKLFF. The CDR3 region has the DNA TGTGCCAGCAGCCAACAGGGCCTGAATGAAAAACTGTTTTTT.

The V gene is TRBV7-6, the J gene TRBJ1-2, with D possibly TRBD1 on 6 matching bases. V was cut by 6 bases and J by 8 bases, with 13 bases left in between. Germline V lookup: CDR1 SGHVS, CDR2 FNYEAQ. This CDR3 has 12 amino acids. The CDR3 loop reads CASRSDRMGYTF. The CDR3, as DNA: TGTGCCAGCAGGTCCGACAGGATGGGCTACACCTTC.

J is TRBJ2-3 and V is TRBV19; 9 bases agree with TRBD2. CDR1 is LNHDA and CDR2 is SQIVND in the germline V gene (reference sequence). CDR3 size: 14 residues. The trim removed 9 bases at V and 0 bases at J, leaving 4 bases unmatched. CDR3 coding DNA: TGTGCCAGCCGGCTAGCGGGAAGCACAGATACGCAGTATTTT. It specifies CASRLAGSTDTQYF.

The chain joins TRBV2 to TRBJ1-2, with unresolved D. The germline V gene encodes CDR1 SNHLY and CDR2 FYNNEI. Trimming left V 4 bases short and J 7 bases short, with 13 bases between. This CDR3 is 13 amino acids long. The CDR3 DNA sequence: TGTGCCAGCAGTGTAATTCGGTCGGGTGGCTACACCTTC. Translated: CASSVIRSGGYTF.

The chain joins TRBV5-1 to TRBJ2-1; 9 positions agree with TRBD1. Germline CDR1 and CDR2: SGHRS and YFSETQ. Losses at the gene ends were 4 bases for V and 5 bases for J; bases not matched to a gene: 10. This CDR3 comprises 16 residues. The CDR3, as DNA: TGCGCCAGCAGCCTAGGTTGGGACAGGGATAACAATGAGCAGTTCTTC. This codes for CASSLGWDRDNNEQFF.

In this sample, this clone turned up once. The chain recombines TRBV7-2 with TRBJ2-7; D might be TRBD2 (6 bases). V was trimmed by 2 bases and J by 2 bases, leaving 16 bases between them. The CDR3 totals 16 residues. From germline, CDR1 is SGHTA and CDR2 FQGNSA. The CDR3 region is CASSLSIGTQTYEQYF. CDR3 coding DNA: TGTGCCAGCAGCTTATCGATCGGGACTCAGACCTACGAGCAGTACTTC. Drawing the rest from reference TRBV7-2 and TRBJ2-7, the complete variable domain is GAGVSQSPSNKVTEKGKDVELRCDPISGHTALYWYRQSLGQGLEFLIYFQGNSAPDKSGLPSDRFSAERTGGSVSTLTIQRTQQEDSAVYLCASSLSIGTQTYEQYFGPGTRLTVT.